This entry lists 6 T cell receptor beta chains sequenced from one sample in a study of blood T cells in healthy people across ages. A sample-barcoded 5' primer and a J-beta primer mix were used in a second PCR of roughly 6 to 11 cycles. TCRdb reprocessed the 5' RACE reads via MiXCR and lists one record per CDR3 protein. The repertoire includes about 800,000 distinct CDR3 sequences, roughly 25% of them detected once, and under 4.5% sits in the top ten. The data also belong to a second study, concerning T cells of mothers and their children.

Sequenced material: blood. The receptor set was obtained from a boy younger than 18 in good health.

A remark on this clonotype: The junction does not match germline at one end; this may be a read error. The V and J genes are TRBV3-1 and TRBJ2-5; a weak D match, TRBD2 (6 bases). This CDR3 has 13 residues. Germline V CDR1 and CDR2: LGHDT, YNNKEL (reference sequence). The CDR3 nucleotides read TGCGCCAGCAGCCAGAGCGGGTTAGAGACCCAGTACTTC. Its translation is CASSQSGLETQYF.

CDR3 region: CASRGWDQETQYF. The CDR3 DNA reads as TGTGCCAGCAGGGGCTGGGACCAAGAGACCCAGTACTTC. The V and J genes are TRBV7-6 and TRBJ2-5; D gene ambiguous. Germline V gives CDR1 SGHVS, CDR2 FNYEAQ. The CDR3 is 13 amino acids. V shed 6 bases and J shed 0 bases, with 8 bases lying between them.

The sample holds a few counts of this clonotype. The V and J genes are TRBV4-3 and TRBJ1-1, with D unclear. With 1 base removed from V and 1 base from J, the gap between germline ends came to 7 bases. CDR1 LGHNA and CDR2 YSLEER come from the germline V gene. CDR3 length equals 14 residues. The CDR3 nucleotides are TGCGCCAGCAGCCAAGTCGCAGCGAACACTGAAGCTTTCTTT. Protein sequence: CASSQVAANTEAFF.

V and J are TRBV12-3 or TRBV12-4 and TRBJ1-1, with TRBD1 matching 9 bases. There are 15 residues in the CDR3. The trim removed 4 bases at V and 1 base at J, leaving 4 bases unmatched. The CDR3 spells CASSSLDRGNTEAFF. The CDR3 DNA reads TGTGCCAGCAGTTCCCTGGACAGGGGGAACACTGAAGCTTTCTTT.

CDR3 bases: TGCAGTGCTAGAGAGGGGACAGGACCAGGGACCCAGTACTTC. Its translation: CSAREGTGPGTQYF. The chain carries TRBV20-1 and TRBJ2-5, with 8 positions matching TRBD1. V trimming: 0 bases; J trimming: 7 bases; junction bases outside the gene matches: 7. Germline V gene sequence: CDR1 DFQATT, CDR2 SNEGSKA (reference sequence). This CDR3 has 14 residues.

The rearrangement joins TRBV15 to TRBJ2-1, with 10 bases that match TRBD2. Germline V gene data show CDR1 as LNHNV and CDR2 as YYDKDF (reference sequence). The trim removed 3 bases at V and 6 bases at J, leaving 14 bases unmatched. This CDR3 spans 18 amino acids. This CDR3 is CATSRGPRSGGPVNEQFF. CDR3 bases: TGTGCCACCAGCAGGGGCCCCCGTAGCGGGGGGCCGGTCAATGAGCAGTTCTTC. Filled out from reference TRBV15 and TRBJ2-1, the complete variable domain reads DAMVIQNPRYQVTQFGKPVTLSCSQTLNHNVMYWYQQKSSQAPKLLFHYYDKDFNNEADTPDNFQSRRPNTSFCFLDIRSPGLGDTAMYLCATSRGPRSGGPVNEQFFGPGTRLTVL.